The subject of this entry is one T cell receptor (beta chain). A few counts support this clonotype. The antigen it recognizes is unknown. No per-base quality is available; no much larger clone lies one base away. V and J are truncated by 7 bases and 11 bases respectively, leaving an intervening sequence of 17 bases. From cysteine to phenylalanine, the CDR3 is 12 amino acids long. The sequence is cut down to CDR3 DNA, 36 bases in frame from base 1. The data originate from a study of Graves' ophthalmopathy and Graves' hyperthyroidism (dated by TCRdb to about 2018). For the wider study: Hyperthyroidism was defined as stable when no progression to ophthalmopathy occurred within 18 months of follow-up. To explore V-J signatures distinguishing ophthalmopathy from hyperthyroidism, a discovery set of 100 patients (43 ophthalmopathy, around 55 stable hyperthyroidism) was enrolled. For independent validation, a separate cohort was made up of 18 to 20 hyperthyroidism patients plus 17 patients who later progressed from hyperthyroidism to ophthalmopathy. In about six hyperthyroidism patients, the T-cell repertoires found in thyroid tissue were compared with those found in blood. The study used signatures of the TCR beta repertoire to tell Graves' ophthalmopathy apart from Graves' hyperthyroidism and to predict which patients would progress to ophthalmopathy. Following sample collection, hyperthyroidism patients were given methimazole at a starting dose of 30 mg daily, and ophthalmopathy patients were given high-dose intravenous methylprednisolone. In total, 135 blood samples were TCR-sequenced: around 42 ophthalmopathy, some 75 hyperthyroidism and approximately 17 hyperthyroidism-to-ophthalmopathy patients. General study outcomes and caveats: Most of the expanded thyroid clonotypes with a frequency above 0.001 were also detected in blood, and it was suggested that the thyroid immune response may be reflected by blood repertoires. The 13-signature model separated ophthalmopathy from stable hyperthyroidism with over 85% sensitivity and 81.08% specificity in cross-validation, and 80%/75% in the test set. No statistical method was used to set the sample size in advance, and the investigators knew which group each participant was assigned to. In validation, the model predicted ophthalmopathy progression with about 71% sensitivity and 72.22% specificity; fewer than 15 predicted patients were CT-confirmed with GO in a median of around 6 months.

The hyperthyroidism patients were 18 to 65 years old and newly diagnosed, with a disease duration of less than 2 months. Patients with other autoimmune diseases, uncontrolled infections, pregnancy or lactation were excluded. Diagnosis relied on clinical symptoms, serum thyroxine, TRAb, thyroid ultrasound and orbital computed tomography. Trizol reagent was used to extract the total RNA, and its quality was then checked on an Agilent 2100 Bioanalyzer. For repertoire sequencing, TCR beta CDR3 regions were amplified from RNA transcripts. The first round of RT-PCR was done with HTBI primers and the Qiagen OneStep RT-PCR kit, and was followed by a second round of multiplex PCR, then size selection and purification. Libraries were sequenced on an Illumina HiSeq2000 using paired-end 100 bp reads. Under the source paper's analysis protocol: SOAPnuke was used to process the reads, throwing out any read that had adapters, had uncalled bases, had a mean Phred below 15, or lacked an exact constant-primer or identifier match. COPE v1.2.5 was used to merge high-quality paired reads. Clonotypes were defined as unique nucleotide sequences and were aligned to IMGT TRB V, D and J references using MiTCR v1.1. The analysis was limited to V-J combinations with a frequency above 0.0001, which together covered roughly 99% of the repertoires. A TCR clonal expansion and chaos score per V-J combination was defined as the ratio of F50 clonal expansion to chaos observed in the TCRdist matrix. Features were reduced by Welch's t-statistics and random forest to over ten V-J combinations, which fed a naive Bayes classifier. The Morisita-Horn index was used to measure how similar the thyroid and blood repertoires were. TCRdb reanalyzed the raw reads on its own, using fastp at Q25 for trimming and MiXCR for clone calling, and kept in-frame beta chains. A single entry per CDR3 protein holds the most common genes and DNA from its merged rows. The V and J calls were not made by the authors but by TCRdb's processing. This sample comprises some 1.1 million distinct CDR3 sequences, 35% to 40% of them detected only once. The leading ten clones occupy over 8.5% of the sample.

The sequenced sample was peripheral blood or thyroid tissue (not recorded which). Here the chain combines TRBV12-3 or TRBV12-4 and TRBJ1-1; no D gene call is confident. The receptor's source is an adult man with Graves' hyperthyroidism. The nucleotides read TGTGCCAGCACCGGGATGATGGGTAAGGCTTTCTTT. It codes for CASTGMMGKAFF.